This T cell receptor beta chain was documented in a study of blood T cell repertoires in COVID-19. The CDR3 contains 15 residues. Germline V gene data show CDR1 as SGDLS and CDR2 as YYNGEE. V shed 3 bases and J 8 bases; nucleotides not matched to a gene: 10. Profiled with immunoSEQ multiplex PCR; TCRdb holds only in-frame clones, not every one. The sample lists roughly 180,000 clones; approximately 80% were seen once. The V and J genes are TRBV9 and TRBJ1-2; 10 nucleotides agree with TRBD1. This TCR was recovered from a woman in her forties with COVID-19, enrolled during active disease. Sequences were obtained from peripheral blood. The chain's CDR3 is CASSGDDRGLKGYTF. As DNA, the CDR3 is TGTGCCAGCAGCGGTGACGACAGGGGGCTTAAGGGCTACACCTTC.